This is a list of T cell receptor beta chains from one sample in a study of blood T cells in healthy people across ages. TCRdb passed the 5' RACE reads through MiXCR, listing each CDR3 protein once. The data show about 1.8 million distinct CDR3 sequences, around 50% seen once. Sequencing used blood. The receptors here all came from a middle-aged woman in good health. The CDR3 runs from the conserved cysteine through the conserved F or W. D genes are given only for firm matches. Clone size appears in some rows only: once, few, many, or a class for an expanded clone.

j_gene	d_gene	abundance	v_gene	CDR3nt	CDR3aa
TRBJ1-1	TRBD1	once	TRBV7-2	TGTGCCAGCAGCCGGGGACAGGGGGGCCCGCGGAACACTGAAGCTTTCTTT	CASSRGQGGPRNTEAFF
TRBJ1-5	TRBD1	-	TRBV15	TGTGCCACCAGCAGAGACCCTGACAGGGGGCGTCAGCCCCAGCATTTT	CATSRDPDRGRQPQHF
TRBJ2-7	TRBD1	-	TRBV29-1	TGCAGCGTGGCTAGGACAGGGACCTACGAGCAGTACTTC	CSVARTGTYEQYF
TRBJ2-1	-	-	TRBV7-2	TGTGCCAGCAGCAGGACGGTAGAGCAGTTCTTC	CASSRTVEQFF
TRBJ2-7	-	once	TRBV28	TGTGCCTGCAGTAAGGACACAATCTACGAGCAGTACTTC	CACSKDTIYEQYF
TRBJ2-1	TRBD1	-	TRBV18	TGTGCCAGCTCAAGACAGGGGGCAACCTACAATGAGCAGTTCTTC	CASSRQGATYNEQFF
TRBJ1-1	-	-	TRBV27	TGTGCCAGCGCTACCCACTGGAACACTGAAGCTTTCTTT	CASATHWNTEAFF
TRBJ2-7	-	-	TRBV5-6	TGTGCCAGCAGCTTGGCCCGGGTGACCTACGAGCAGTACTTC	CASSLARVTYEQYF
TRBJ2-1	-	-	TRBV9	TGTGCCAGCAGCGCCGGGACAAAACATGGGCAGTTCTTC	CASSAGTKHGQFF
TRBJ1-5	-	-	TRBV9	TGTGCCAGCAGCGTAAAGCGACAGAATAGCAATCAGCCCCAGCATTTT	CASSVKRQNSNQPQHF
TRBJ1-2	-	-	TRBV28	TGTGCCAGCAGTTCCCTCCCGGTGGGGAATGGCTACACCTTC	CASSSLPVGNGYTF
TRBJ2-3	TRBD2	-	TRBV5-1	TGCGCCAGCTCGCGGGGGGCCCTCGGCACAGATACGCAGTATTTT	CASSRGALGTDTQYF
TRBJ2-1	-	-	TRBV11-3	TGTGCCAGCAGCTTAGGGACAATCAGCGGCAATGAGCAGTTCTTC	CASSLGTISGNEQFF
TRBJ2-7	-	-	TRBV27	TGTGCCAGCAGGGAGCCGGGTCGAGGCTCCTACGAGCAGTACTTC	CASREPGRGSYEQYF
TRBJ1-5	-	-	TRBV24-1	TGTGCCACCAGTGACCCCCTAGAGGCCAATCAGCCCCAGCATTTT	CATSDPLEANQPQHF
TRBJ2-5	-	-	TRBV6-5	TGTGCCAGCAGTTACTCGGGCAGCCAAAAAGAGACCCAGTACTTC	CASSYSGSQKETQYF
TRBJ2-6	-	-	TRBV6-6	TGTGCCAGCAGTAAACAGAGCACTGGGGCCAACGTCCTGACTTTC	CASSKQSTGANVLTF
TRBJ1-1	-	-	TRBV28	TGTGCCAGCAGTTTCGTCTCCGGGATGGGGGGTAACACTGAAGCTTTCTTT	CASSFVSGMGGNTEAFF
TRBJ1-2	-	once	TRBV7-8	TGTGCCAGCAGCCCGCTACATCCCGGTAGGGGCTACACCTTC	CASSPLHPGRGYTF
TRBJ1-2	TRBD1	-	TRBV20-1	TGCAGTGCCCTTCTGCCCGGGACAGGGGGTAGTGGCTACACCTTC	CSALLPGTGGSGYTF
TRBJ2-1	TRBD1	-	TRBV20-1	TGCAGTGCTGGCAGTCGACAGGGGAGTACCAATGAGCAGTTCTTC	CSAGSRQGSTNEQFF
TRBJ1-2	TRBD1	many	TRBV20-1	TGCAGTGCTAGGACAGGGGAAGGAGGCTACACCTTC	CSARTGEGGYTF
TRBJ2-5	-	few	TRBV6-5	TGTGCCAGCAGTCCTCGGGCCCCCCAAGAGACCCAGTACTTC	CASSPRAPQETQYF
TRBJ2-5	TRBD2	-	TRBV7-2	TGTGCCAGCAGACAAGATGGGCTAGCGGGGGGGGATGATAGGACCCAGTACTTC	CASRQDGLAGGDDRTQYF
TRBJ2-3	TRBD2	-	TRBV6-2/TRBV6-3	TGTGCCAGCAGTTTAAATCTAAATCTAGCGGCGGGGACAGATACGCAGTATTTT	CASSLNLNLAAGTDTQYF
TRBJ1-6	-	-	TRBV4-2	TGTGCCAGCAGCCAAGATCGGGGGGCGAGCTCCTATAATTCACCCCTCCACTTT	CASSQDRGASSYNSPLHF
TRBJ2-5	-	few	TRBV7-2	TGTGCCAGCAGCTCCCCTTCAAGGGTGGAGACCCAGTACTTC	CASSSPSRVETQYF
TRBJ1-5	-	-	TRBV5-6	TGTGCCAGCAGCTTACGGGGTTACCCCAATCAGCCCCAGCATTTT	CASSLRGYPNQPQHF
TRBJ2-7	-	-	TRBV2	TGTGCCAGCGATCGGGGCAGGGGAACCTACGAGCAGTACTTC	CASDRGRGTYEQYF
TRBJ2-2	-	-	TRBV6-2/TRBV6-3	TGTGCCAGCAGTTATATGGGGAACACCGGGGAGCTGTTTTTT	CASSYMGNTGELFF
TRBJ1-2	-	-	TRBV24-1	TGTGCCACCAGTGATGTAAGAGGGGGAGACGGCTACACCTTC	CATSDVRGGDGYTF
TRBJ2-5	-	-	TRBV5-1	TGCGCCAGCAGCTTCCTACCCCCGGGGGAGACCCAGTACTTC	CASSFLPPGETQYF
TRBJ2-5	-	-	TRBV6-5	TGTTCGTCTCGCGCGCAAGAGACCCAGTACTTC	CSSRAQETQYF
TRBJ2-1	-	few	TRBV20-1	TGCAGTGCTAGAGACCTCGGGTCTGAGCAGTTCTTC	CSARDLGSEQFF
TRBJ2-3	-	once	TRBV4-3	TGCGCCAGCAGCCAAGCGGAGATTGGAGGGTGCACAGATACGCAGTATTTT	CASSQAEIGGCTDTQYF
TRBJ1-5	TRBD1	-	TRBV20-1	TGCAGTGCTAGGGGGACAGGGATGAATCAGCCCCAGCATTTT	CSARGTGMNQPQHF
TRBJ2-4	-	-	TRBV20-1	TGCAGTGCTAGTATAGGGGGTCGGTTCGACATTCAGTACTTC	CSASIGGRFDIQYF
TRBJ1-2	-	-	TRBV6-1	TGTGCCAGCAGTGAAGCATTCCGAGTATCCGCAAACTCCAAAGAGGGTGGCTACACCTTC	CASSEAFRVSANSKEGGYTF
TRBJ2-7	-	-	TRBV24-1	TGTGCCACCAGTGACCGAGGACCCGACAATGAGCAGTACTTC	CATSDRGPDNEQYF
TRBJ2-1	TRBD1	few	TRBV12-3/TRBV12-4	TGTGCCAGCAGTGTAGGGGACAGCGGCCTAAATGAGCAGTTCTTC	CASSVGDSGLNEQFF
TRBJ2-5	-	-	TRBV5-6	TGTGCCAGCAGCTCAGGGACGTCCGGGACCCAGTACTTC	CASSSGTSGTQYF
TRBJ2-1	TRBD2	once	TRBV2	TGTGCCACTCCTTCTAGCGGGGGGGGCAATGAGCAGTTCTTC	CATPSSGGGNEQFF
TRBJ2-5	-	-	TRBV7-7	TGTGCTAGCAGCGCCCACGGTCAGGGGCGCGGTGAGACCCAGTACTTC	CASSAHGQGRGETQYF
TRBJ2-3	-	-	TRBV7-2	TGTGCCAGCAGCTCACAGGCGAGGGATACGCAGTATTTT	CASSSQARDTQYF
TRBJ2-3	-	-	TRBV12-3/TRBV12-4	TGTGCCAGCAGCCTAAGGCGCCTCCCTATCCTCACAGATACGCAGTATTTT	CASSLRRLPILTDTQYF
TRBJ2-3	-	few	TRBV6-5	TGTGCCAGCAGTTATAAGGGCCCCTCTAGCACAGATACGCAGTATTTT	CASSYKGPSSTDTQYF
TRBJ2-1	TRBD2	-	TRBV5-1	TGCGCCAGCGGGCTAGCGGGGGCCCAATGCAATGAGCAGTTCTTC	CASGLAGAQCNEQFF
TRBJ2-1	TRBD2	few	TRBV3-1	TGTGCCAGCAGCCAAGAAGGAGATGGGACTAGCAGGAATGAGCAGTTCTTC	CASSQEGDGTSRNEQFF
TRBJ2-5	-	-	TRBV20-1	TGCAGTGCTAGTAGCGCCGGGCCCCCAGAGACCCAGTACTTC	CSASSAGPPETQYF
TRBJ2-6	-	-	TRBV14	TGTGCCAGCAGCCAAGCCTCCCCCCCACAAGGGGGACCTTCTGGGGCCAACGTCCTGACTTTC	CASSQASPPQGGPSGANVLTF
TRBJ2-5	-	few	TRBV28	TGTGCCAGCAGGGGGGAGGCCCTAGATGGGACCCAGTACTTC	CASRGEALDGTQYF
TRBJ2-5	TRBD2	-	TRBV20-1	TGCAGTGCTCCCCAGGTAGCGGGGCCGGGACTGAAGACCCAGTACTTC	CSAPQVAGPGLKTQYF
TRBJ2-5	-	-	TRBV7-9	TGTGCCAGCAGCTCGAAGGGGGCCGGGACTATAAAGGTGACCCAGTACTTC	CASSSKGAGTIKVTQYF
TRBJ2-4	TRBD2	-	TRBV27	TGTGCCAGCAGTACACTCGGGACTAGCGGGGGTGCCAAAAACATTCAGTACTTC	CASSTLGTSGGAKNIQYF
TRBJ2-1	TRBD1	-	TRBV6-5	TGTGCCAGCGGTGCGGACAGGGGGCGGGTTAATGAGCAGTTCTTC	CASGADRGRVNEQFF
TRBJ2-3	-	few	TRBV7-2	TGTGCCAGCAGCTCTGATCTCTCGGGTACGCAGTATTTT	CASSSDLSGTQYF
TRBJ2-1	-	-	TRBV18	TGTGCCAGCGACTACACCCACGGGGATGAGCAGTTCTTC	CASDYTHGDEQFF
TRBJ1-2	-	-	TRBV7-2	TGTGCCAGCAGCTCCAGACAGACTAACTATGGCTACACCTTC	CASSSRQTNYGYTF
TRBJ2-7	TRBD1	-	TRBV28	TGTGCCAGCAGTTTCTTAGTAGGGACAGGAGGGGGCGAGCAGTACTTC	CASSFLVGTGGGEQYF